Below, 26 T cell receptor beta chains from the same sample are listed, as sequenced in a study of shared clonotypes between healthy human individuals. Sequenced by immunoSEQ multiplex PCR; TCRdb stores in-frame clones only, minus some. Of 2 million to 3 million clones listed, under 95% are singletons. Sequencing was done on a sample of naive CD4+ T cells from PBMCs. The subset denotes: CD45RA+ positively selected. The receptors shown here come from a man aged 18 to 29 in good health. Some clones in this sample may be carry-over from other donors' samples.

V gene TRBV5-1 combines with J gene TRBJ2-6, with D possibly TRBD2 on 5 matching bases. This CDR3 has 17 amino acids. Between the trimmed V and J ends, which lost 4 bases and 2 bases, there was a span of 16 bases. Germline lookup yields CDR1 SGHRS and CDR2 YFSETQ. This CDR3 is CASSLLGVNAGANVLTF. The CDR3 DNA is TGCGCCAGCAGCCTACTAGGAGTGAACGCTGGGGCCAACGTCCTGACTTTC.

CDR3 DNA sequence: TGTGCCAGCAGCTTGGGTCCTAGCGGGAGGGCCTACGAGCAGTACTTC. Its protein is CASSLGPSGRAYEQYF. The V gene is TRBV5-8, the J gene TRBJ2-5; 12 positions agree with TRBD2. The J call is doubtful: the DNA matches TRBJ2-7 better. CDR1 is SGHTS, CDR2 YDEGEE, per germline. The CDR3 covers 16 residues.

The chain is built from TRBV14 and TRBJ2-1, with TRBD2 identical over 12 bases. V lost 4 bases, J lost 7 bases, and 2 bases stayed unmatched. The CDR3 loop spans 14 amino acids. Per the germline V gene, CDR1 is SGHDN and CDR2 is FVKESK. The CDR3 DNA sequence: TGTGCCAGCAGCCGGACTAGCGGGATGAATGAGCAGTTCTTC. It encodes CASSRTSGMNEQFF.

This chain links TRBV5-1 with TRBJ2-7; D possibly matches TRBD1 or TRBD2 (5 bases each). Germline V gene data show CDR1 as SGHRS and CDR2 as YFSETQ. The CDR3 has 16 residues. Trimming removed 0 bases from V and 1 base from J, with 14 bases in between. The CDR3 nucleotides read TGCGCCAGCAGCTTGGCCGGGGCGCGTTCATCCTACGAGCAGTACTTC. Protein sequence: CASSLAGARSSYEQYF.

The genes are TRBV7-9 and TRBJ2-5; D may be TRBD1 (5 bases). The germline CDR1 and CDR2 sequences are SEHNR and FQNEAQ (reference sequence). There are 14 residues in the CDR3. V was cut by 3 bases and J by 2 bases, with 10 bases left in between. CDR3 amino acids: CASSFSGPQETQYF. DNA for the CDR3: TGTGCCAGCAGCTTCTCAGGGCCTCAAGAGACCCAGTACTTC.

This chain links TRBV5-1 with TRBJ2-1; TRBD2 aligns across 9 bases. Trimming cost V 0 bases and J 1 base; bases outside gene matches: 11. Germline lookup yields CDR1 SGHRS and CDR2 YFSETQ. The CDR3 has 19 residues. The CDR3 nucleotides read TGCGCCAGCAGCTTGGGGTCGTTGAAGCGGGAGGATTCCTACAATGAGCAGTTCTTC. This encodes CASSLGSLKREDSYNEQFF.

The J gene is TRBJ2-5, the V gene TRBV27, with a possible D match to TRBD2 (6 bases). Germline CDR1 is MNHEY and CDR2 is SMNVEV (reference sequence). V lost 6 bases to trimming and J lost 7 bases, with 18 bases between them. This CDR3 has 14 amino acids. The CDR3 spells CASRREVGRGTQYF. The CDR3 DNA reads as TGTGCCAGCAGAAGGGAGGTGGGGCGGGGGACCCAGTACTTC.

CDR3 region: CASSLVVTGKIAKNIQYF. In DNA, the CDR3 is TGCGCCAGCAGCTTGGTTGTTACAGGGAAAATAGCCAAAAACATTCAGTACTTC. The V and J genes are TRBV5-1 and TRBJ2-4, with a possible D match to TRBD1 (6 bases). Trimming shortened V by 0 bases and J by 0 bases, and 16 bases separated the two germline ends. The germline V gene encodes CDR1 SGHRS and CDR2 YFSETQ. This CDR3 is built from 18 residues.

The rearrangement joins TRBV30 to TRBJ1-3; no clear D gene. The CDR3 contains 16 residues. With 2 bases removed from V and 8 bases from J, the gap between germline ends came to 22 bases. From germline, CDR1 is GTSNPN and CDR2 SVGIG (reference sequence). Here the CDR3 reads CAWSFGPREPRDTIYF. The CDR3 region has the DNA TGTGCCTGGAGTTTCGGTCCGAGGGAGCCACGGGACACCATATATTTT. The full variable domain, in which reference TRBV30 and TRBJ1-3 provide the parts outside the CDR3, is SQTIHQWPATLVQPVGSPLSLECTVEGTSNPNLYWYRQAAGRGLQLLFYSVGIGQISSEVPQNLSASRPQDRQFILSSKKLLLSDSGFYLCAWSFGPREPRDTIYFGEGSWLTVV.

The J gene is TRBJ2-5, the V gene TRBV2; D not resolved. Trimming left V 2 bases short and J 2 bases short, with 9 bases between. In germline, CDR1 is SNHLY, CDR2 FYNNEI. The CDR3 contains 14 residues. The CDR3 region is CASSENRGQETQYF. CDR3 nucleotide sequence: TGTGCCAGCAGTGAAAATAGAGGTCAAGAGACCCAGTACTTC.

This chain uses TRBV7-3 with TRBJ2-5; 7 bases fit TRBD2. In germline, CDR1 is SGHTA, CDR2 FQGTGA. The CDR3 is 14 residues long. V was pared by 4 bases and J by 3 bases, with 5 bases of the junction left unmatched. The CDR3 DNA reads TGTGCCAGCAGCTCTAGCGGACCCAAAGAGACCCAGTACTTC. Its translation is CASSSSGPKETQYF.

The CDR3 reads CASSQDFKQGEWETQYF. CDR3 nucleotide sequence: TGTGCCAGCAGCCAAGACTTTAAGCAGGGAGAATGGGAGACCCAGTACTTC. The gene calls are TRBV4-2 and TRBJ2-5, with D possibly called TRBD1 or TRBD2 (5 bases each). V lost 0 bases and J 5 bases, leaving 19 bases between the germline ends. Germline V CDR1 and CDR2: LGHNA, YNFKEQ. This CDR3 has 17 amino acids.

The rearrangement joins TRBV11-2 to TRBJ2-3; D perhaps matches TRBD1 (5 bases). The ends were cut back, 5 bases at V and 3 bases at J, with 12 bases in the middle. The germline CDR1 and CDR2 sequences are SGHAT and FQNNGV. This CDR3 has 14 amino acids. CDR3 DNA sequence: TGTGCCAGCAGCATTCAACAGGAGACAGATACGCAGTATTTT. Amino acids: CASSIQQETDTQYF.

The chain carries TRBV2 and TRBJ2-2; 14 nucleotides match TRBD2. V shed 5 bases, J shed 1 base, and the junction held 9 bases outside the gene matches. The CDR3 totals 19 residues. Germline CDR1 SNHLY, CDR2 FYNNEI. CDR3 region: CASSQEGLAGGMNTGELFF. In DNA form, the CDR3 reads TGTGCCAGCAGTCAAGAAGGACTAGCGGGAGGAATGAACACCGGGGAGCTGTTTTTT. Full variable domain (outside the CDR3, taken from reference TRBV2 and TRBJ2-2): EPEVTQTPSHQVTQMGQEVILRCVPISNHLYFYWYRQILGQKVEFLVSFYNNEISEKSEIFDDQFSVERPDGSNFTLKIRSTKLEDSAMYFCASSQEGLAGGMNTGELFFGEGSRLTVL.

The chain recombines TRBV19 with TRBJ1-5, with a possible D match to TRBD1 (6 bases). Trimming left V 4 bases short and J 0 bases short, with 13 bases between. The CDR3 spans 16 residues. Per the germline V gene, CDR1 is LNHDA and CDR2 is SQIVND (reference sequence). CDR3 amino acids: CASSTNRVNSNQPQHF. For the CDR3, the DNA is TGTGCCAGTAGTACCAACAGGGTCAATAGCAATCAGCCCCAGCATTTT.

The chain couples TRBV7-9 to TRBJ2-5; 9 bases map to TRBD1. There are 15 residues in the CDR3. V lost 4 bases, J lost 4 bases, and 7 bases stayed unmatched. The V gene's germline CDR1 is SEHNR and CDR2 FQNEAQ (reference sequence). CDR3 amino acids: CASSSQQGAGETQYF. CDR3 DNA: TGTGCCAGCAGCTCCCAACAGGGGGCCGGAGAGACCCAGTACTTC. Full variable domain (remainder filled in from reference TRBV7-9 and TRBJ2-5): DTGVSQNPRHKITKRGQNVTFRCDPISEHNRLYWYRQTLGQGPEFLTYFQNEAQLEKSRLLSDRFSAERPKGSFSTLEIQRTEQGDSAMYLCASSSQQGAGETQYFGPGTRLLVL.

In regard to this clone: Different DNA sequences within this sample yield the same CDR3. The chain recombines TRBV7-7 with TRBJ2-2; tentatively, D is TRBD2 (6 bases). The CDR3 is 13 residues long. The V end lost 3 bases, the J end lost 4 bases, and 6 bases lay between the germline ends. Per germline, CDR1 SSHAT and CDR2 FNYEAQ (reference sequence). CDR3 protein: CASSLGGTGELFF. CDR3 DNA sequence: TGTGCCAGCAGCTTGGGGGGCACCGGGGAGCTGTTTTTT.

The chain is built from TRBV19 and TRBJ1-2, with D perhaps TRBD1 (5 bases). The CDR3 consists of 13 residues. In germline, CDR1 is LNHDA, CDR2 SQIVND (reference sequence). V lost 7 bases and J 2 bases, leaving 11 bases between the germline ends. CDR3 sequence reads: CASKGRENYGYTF. CDR3 DNA sequence: TGTGCCAGTAAGGGACGGGAAAACTATGGCTACACCTTC.

V gene TRBV19 combines with J gene TRBJ1-2; no firm D call. The germline V and J ends were trimmed by 1 base and 0 bases, with 9 bases remaining between them. CDR3 length equals 15 residues. Germline CDR1 LNHDA, CDR2 SQIVND (reference sequence). The CDR3 loop reads CASSIGPRANYGYTF. The CDR3 nucleotides are TGTGCCAGTAGTATAGGACCCCGAGCTAACTATGGCTACACCTTC.

This chain joins TRBV5-4 and TRBJ2-5; D is ambiguous. From germline, CDR1 is SGHNT and CDR2 YYREEE (reference sequence). V was cut by 0 bases and J by 8 bases, with 14 bases left in between. The length of the CDR3 is 14 residues. Here the CDR3 reads CASSLAGQPATQYF. CDR3 bases: TGTGCCAGCAGCTTGGCGGGCCAGCCGGCTACCCAGTACTTC.

V and J are TRBV29-1 and TRBJ1-1, with 8 bases identical to TRBD1. After removal of 5 bases from V and 5 bases from J, the junction contained 16 bases not matched to a gene. The CDR3 spans 16 residues. Per the germline V gene, CDR1 is SQVTM and CDR2 is ANQGSEA. CDR3 DNA: TGCAGCGTTTTGAAGTGGACAGGGCTTTCCTTGACTGAAGCTTTCTTT. Protein product: CSVLKWTGLSLTEAFF.

This chain uses TRBV6-5 with TRBJ2-7; D possibly matches TRBD1 or TRBD2 (7 bases each). Germline V lookup: CDR1 MNHEY, CDR2 SVGAGI. V was pared by 0 bases and J by 6 bases, with 15 bases between. The CDR3 sequence is 15 residues long. The CDR3 DNA reads TGTGCCAGCAGTTACTCGAGGTCAGGGGGGGGCGAGCAGTACTTC. This encodes CASSYSRSGGGEQYF.

The chain combines TRBV5-6 with TRBJ2-3; D is uncertain. V lost 0 bases to trimming and J lost 5 bases, with 4 bases between them. The CDR3 has 12 residues. In germline, CDR1 is SGHDT, CDR2 YYEEEE. Here the CDR3 DNA reads TGTGCCAGCAGCTTGGAACGAGATACGCAGTATTTT. It is translated as CASSLERDTQYF.

Concerning this clone itself: The sample contains more than one DNA sequence encoding this CDR3. The genes are TRBV20-1 and TRBJ2-1; TRBD1 is a possible D gene (5 bases). There are 11 residues in the CDR3. In germline, CDR1 is DFQATT, CDR2 SNEGSKA (reference sequence). The ends were cut back, 3 bases at V and 8 bases at J, with 8 bases in the middle. The CDR3 nucleotides are TGCAGTGCTAGCGACAGCCATGAGCAGTTCTTC. This codes for CSASDSHEQFF.

The genes are TRBV5-1 and TRBJ1-3; D is perhaps TRBD1 (5 bases). V lost 1 base, J lost 0 bases, and 11 bases lay in between. The germline V gene encodes CDR1 SGHRS and CDR2 YFSETQ. This CDR3 comprises 16 residues. CDR3 protein: CASSLQGPDSGNTIYF. For the CDR3, the DNA is TGCGCCAGCAGCTTGCAGGGCCCAGACTCTGGAAACACCATATATTTT.

The chain's CDR3 is CASSLGDFADTQYF. The CDR3, as DNA: TGCGCCAGCAGCTTGGGGGATTTCGCGGATACGCAGTATTTT. The chain links TRBV5-1 to TRBJ2-3; D not resolved. The CDR3 contains 14 residues. Between the trimmed V and J ends, which lost 0 bases and 6 bases, there was a span of 11 bases. Germline V gives CDR1 SGHRS, CDR2 YFSETQ.